Reported below is one T cell receptor beta chain. After removal of 1 base from V and 7 bases from J, the junction contained 12 bases not matched to a gene. CDR1 is LGHNA, CDR2 YNFKEQ, per germline. The CDR3 spans 16 residues. This sample was taken from a study of blood T cells in healthy people across ages. It was approximately 10 milliliters of peripheral blood that were drawn from each donor. The second PCR ran about 6 to 12 cycles with a sample-barcoded 5' primer and J-beta primers. Each of the cDNA molecules was tagged by a template-switch adaptor with 12 random nucleotides. TCRdb re-called the 5' RACE reads through MiXCR, storing one row per CDR3 protein. Of 1.5 million to 1.8 million distinct CDR3 sequences listed, less than 45% were seen once; the top ten hold approximately 4.1%.

The sequencing sample was made of blood. The rearrangement joins TRBV4-2 to TRBJ2-7, with 8 nucleotides matching TRBD2. This sequence was found in a woman aged 18-30 years in good health. The CDR3 spells CASSQVERGLDNEQYF. The CDR3, as DNA: TGTGCCAGCAGCCAAGTCGAGCGGGGGCTGGACAATGAGCAGTACTTC.